This T cell receptor (beta chain) emerged from a study of blood T cell repertoires in COVID-19 (dated by TCRdb to 2020 to 2021). About the full investigation: Samples covering the acute and convalescent phases of COVID-19 were provided by collaborators in the United States, Italy and Spain. The prospective study material was composed of cDNA or gDNA derived from T cells, B-cell-depleted T cells, or PBMCs. The dataset comprised deeply sampled blood TCRbeta repertoires from subjects exposed to, actively infected with, or recovered from COVID-19. A freely available public database, intended as a resource for researchers studying the immune response to SARS-CoV-2, is where the repertoires were released. Samples came from the ongoing ImmuneRACE study (first 160 participants) plus 1,254 subjects from 6 global collaborators. Nearly every sample came with metadata listing a de-identified subject ID, COVID-19 status, age in years and sex. Where available, HLA class I and class II types were obtained from metadata supplied by the sample provider rather than from assay-based typing.

The immunoSEQ Assay, a bias-controlled multiplex PCR, was used to amplify TCRbeta CDR3 regions from genomic DNA. As for the original processing: The number of nucleated cells in each sample was estimated from the amplification of reference gene primers within the assay. To quantify the absolute abundance of each unique TCRbeta CDR3 rearrangement, sequence reads were collapsed and filtered. For each sample, productive Simpson clonality was calculated as the square root of Simpson's diversity index over productive rearrangements. As stored in TCRdb, this immuneACCESS dataset retains in-frame rearrangements with V and J assigned. A fraction of the clones does not appear; measured against another copy, unresolved V genes explain less than half of the discrepancy, and the remainder lacks a known reason. V, J and clone size were drawn from that table, and D and trimming were deduced from the DNA. This sample lists tens of thousands of clones; 86% were detected once. The ten largest clones take up about 7.8% of the sample.

Here is what the overall study found, with its caveats: How much clinical and demographic metadata was included differed by source and by participant, and the metadata was provided uncurated.

Inclusive of the bounding cysteine and phenylalanine, the CDR3 is 15 residues long. Only CDR3 DNA remains: 45 bases, in frame from the first base. The junction shows trimming of 8 bases on V and 2 bases on J, and the gene matches do not reach 10 bases of it. Taken from the germline V gene (reference sequence), the CDR1 and CDR2 loops are LNHDA and SQIVND. Regarding this clone: No antigen is known for it. Per-base qualities were not stored, and no clone one base away is much larger.

Collaborating institutions collected whole blood in K2EDTA tubes following their own protocols. For TCRbeta analysis, collaborator samples were shipped as frozen whole blood, as isolated PBMCs, or as DNA extracted from either sample type. Sequencing was performed on peripheral blood. This receptor was obtained from a man aged 45-60 years with active COVID-19. The chain joins TRBV19 to TRBJ2-7, and 9 junctional nucleotides match TRBD1. The DNA sequence follows: TGTGCCAGTTCCGGGACAGGGTCCCTTACCTACGAGCAGTACTTC. Translated, it gives CASSGTGSLTYEQYF.